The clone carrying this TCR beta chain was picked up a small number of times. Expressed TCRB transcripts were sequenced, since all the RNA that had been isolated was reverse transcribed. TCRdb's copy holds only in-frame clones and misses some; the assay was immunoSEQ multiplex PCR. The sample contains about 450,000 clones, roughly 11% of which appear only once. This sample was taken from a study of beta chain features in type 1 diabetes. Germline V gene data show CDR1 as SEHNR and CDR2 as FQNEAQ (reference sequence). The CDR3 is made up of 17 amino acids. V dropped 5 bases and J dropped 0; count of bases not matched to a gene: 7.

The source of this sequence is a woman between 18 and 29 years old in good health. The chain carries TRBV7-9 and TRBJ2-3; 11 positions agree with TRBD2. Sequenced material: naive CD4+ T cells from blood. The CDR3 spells CASSRRLAGRSTDTQYF. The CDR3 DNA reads TGTGCCAGCAGCAGAAGACTAGCGGGGAGGAGCACAGATACGCAGTATTTT.